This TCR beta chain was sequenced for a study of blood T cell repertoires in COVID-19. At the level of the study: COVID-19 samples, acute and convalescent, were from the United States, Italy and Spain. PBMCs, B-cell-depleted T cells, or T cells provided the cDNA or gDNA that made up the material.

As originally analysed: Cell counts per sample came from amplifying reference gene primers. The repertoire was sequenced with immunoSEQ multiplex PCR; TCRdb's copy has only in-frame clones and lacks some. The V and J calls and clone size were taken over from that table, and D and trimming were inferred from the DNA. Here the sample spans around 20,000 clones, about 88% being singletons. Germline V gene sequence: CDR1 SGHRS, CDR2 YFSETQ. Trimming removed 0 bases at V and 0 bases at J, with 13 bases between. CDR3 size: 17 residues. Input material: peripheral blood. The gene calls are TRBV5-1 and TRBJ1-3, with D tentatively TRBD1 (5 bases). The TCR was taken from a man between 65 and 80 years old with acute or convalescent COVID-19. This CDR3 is CASSLAGGASSGNTIYF. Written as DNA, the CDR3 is TGCGCCAGCAGCTTGGCCGGTGGGGCCTCCTCTGGAAACACCATATATTTT.